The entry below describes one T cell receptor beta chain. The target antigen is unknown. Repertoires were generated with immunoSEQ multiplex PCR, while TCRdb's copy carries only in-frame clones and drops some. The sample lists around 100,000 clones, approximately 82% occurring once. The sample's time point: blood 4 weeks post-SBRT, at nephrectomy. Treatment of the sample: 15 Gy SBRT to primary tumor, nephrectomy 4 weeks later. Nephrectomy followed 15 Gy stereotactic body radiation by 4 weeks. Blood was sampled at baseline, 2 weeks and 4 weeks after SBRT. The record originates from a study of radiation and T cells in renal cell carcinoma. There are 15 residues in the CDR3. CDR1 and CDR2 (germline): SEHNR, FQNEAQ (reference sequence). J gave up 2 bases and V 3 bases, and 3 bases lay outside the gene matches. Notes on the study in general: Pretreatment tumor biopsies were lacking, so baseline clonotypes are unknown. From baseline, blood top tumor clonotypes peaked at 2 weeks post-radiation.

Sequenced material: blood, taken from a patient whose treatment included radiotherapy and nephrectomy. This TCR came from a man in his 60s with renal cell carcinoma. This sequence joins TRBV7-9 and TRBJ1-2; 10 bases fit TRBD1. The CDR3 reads CASSFGQGVNYGYTF. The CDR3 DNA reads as TGTGCCAGCAGCTTCGGACAGGGGGTGAACTATGGCTACACCTTC.